This TCR beta chain is drawn from a study of T cells in localized non-small cell lung cancer. The protocol was immunoSEQ multiplex PCR, while the TCRdb copy is restricted to in-frame clones and leaves out a portion. This sample has fewer than 30,000 clones; about 86% occur once, and the top ten carry around 1.1%. Germline-derived CDR1 and CDR2 are SGHAT and FQNNGV. This CDR3 has 14 residues. The V gene lost 3 bases and the J gene lost 8 bases, with 14 bases spanning the gap. Specimen: peripheral blood, collected before any cancer treatment. This TCR came from a woman aged 35 to 70 with stage I lung adenocarcinoma. The V gene is TRBV11-2, the J gene TRBJ2-1, with D possibly being TRBD2 (5 bases). CDR3 sequence (DNA): TGTGCCAGCAGCTTCACCGGGGTTTGGGATGAGCAGTTCTTC. It codes for CASSFTGVWDEQFF.